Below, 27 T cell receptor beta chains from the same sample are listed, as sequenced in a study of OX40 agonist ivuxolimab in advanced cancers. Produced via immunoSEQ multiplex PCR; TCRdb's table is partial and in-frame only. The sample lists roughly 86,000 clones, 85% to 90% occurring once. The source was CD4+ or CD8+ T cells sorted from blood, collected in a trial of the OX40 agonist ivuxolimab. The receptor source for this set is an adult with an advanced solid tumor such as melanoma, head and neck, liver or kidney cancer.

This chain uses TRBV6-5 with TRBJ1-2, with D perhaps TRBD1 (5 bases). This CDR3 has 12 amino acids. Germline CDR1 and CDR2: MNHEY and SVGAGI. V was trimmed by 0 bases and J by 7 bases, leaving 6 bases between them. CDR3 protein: CASSYSGGGYTF. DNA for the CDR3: TGTGCCAGCAGTTACTCCGGGGGTGGCTACACCTTC.

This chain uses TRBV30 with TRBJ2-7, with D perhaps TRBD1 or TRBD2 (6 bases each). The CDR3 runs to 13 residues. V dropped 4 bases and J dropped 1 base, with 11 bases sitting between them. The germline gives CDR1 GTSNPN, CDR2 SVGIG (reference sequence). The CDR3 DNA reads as TGTGCCTGGATAAGGAGGGGGTCCTACGAGCAGTACTTC. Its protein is CAWIRRGSYEQYF.

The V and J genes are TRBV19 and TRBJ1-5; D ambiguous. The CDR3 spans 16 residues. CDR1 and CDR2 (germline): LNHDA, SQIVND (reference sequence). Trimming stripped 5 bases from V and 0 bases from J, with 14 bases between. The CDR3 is CASSPRREDSNQPQHF. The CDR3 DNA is TGTGCCAGTAGTCCCCGGAGGGAAGATAGCAATCAGCCCCAGCATTTT. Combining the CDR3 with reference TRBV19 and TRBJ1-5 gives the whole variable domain DGGITQSPKYLFRKEGQNVTLSCEQNLNHDAMYWYRQDPGQGLRLIYYSQIVNDFQKGDIAEGYSVSREKKESFPLTVTSAQKNPTAFYLCASSPRREDSNQPQHFGDGTRLSIL.

In nucleotides, the CDR3 is TGTGCCAGCAGTTACTACAGCGACCTCAACTATGGCTACACCTTC. This gives the protein CASSYYSDLNYGYTF. V is TRBV27 and J is TRBJ1-2; D is undetermined. Germline V gene data show CDR1 as MNHEY and CDR2 as SMNVEV (reference sequence). V lost 4 bases to trimming and J lost 2 bases, with 14 bases between them. The CDR3 is made up of 15 amino acids.

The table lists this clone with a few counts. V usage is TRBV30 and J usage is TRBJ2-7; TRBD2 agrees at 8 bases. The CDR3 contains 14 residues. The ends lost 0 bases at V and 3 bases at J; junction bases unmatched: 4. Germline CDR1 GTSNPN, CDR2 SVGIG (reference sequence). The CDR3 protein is CAWSVSAGGYEQYF. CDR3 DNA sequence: TGTGCCTGGAGTGTTAGCGCGGGAGGCTACGAGCAGTACTTC.

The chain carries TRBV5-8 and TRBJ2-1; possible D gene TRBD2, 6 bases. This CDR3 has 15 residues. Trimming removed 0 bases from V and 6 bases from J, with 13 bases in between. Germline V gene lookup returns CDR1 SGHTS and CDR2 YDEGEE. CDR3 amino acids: CASSLGWGVANEQFF. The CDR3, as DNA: TGTGCCAGCAGCTTGGGTTGGGGGGTAGCCAATGAGCAGTTCTTC.

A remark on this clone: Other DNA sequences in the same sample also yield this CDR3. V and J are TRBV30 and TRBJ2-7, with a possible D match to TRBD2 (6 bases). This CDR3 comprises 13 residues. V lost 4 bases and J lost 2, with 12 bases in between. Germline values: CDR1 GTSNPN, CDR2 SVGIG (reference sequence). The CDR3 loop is CAWTTGRTYEQYF. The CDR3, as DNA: TGTGCCTGGACTACCGGGAGAACCTACGAGCAGTACTTC.

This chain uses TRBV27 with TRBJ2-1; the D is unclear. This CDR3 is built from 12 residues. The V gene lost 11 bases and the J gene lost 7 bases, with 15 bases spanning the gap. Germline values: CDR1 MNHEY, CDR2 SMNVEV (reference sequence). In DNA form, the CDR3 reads TGTGCCGGCATTGGGTTCGGTAATGAGCAGTTCTTC. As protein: CAGIGFGNEQFF.

CDR3 loop: CASSLSTGGGEQYF. CDR3 nucleotide sequence: TGTGCCAGCAGTTTATCGACAGGGGGAGGCGAGCAGTACTTC. This sequence joins TRBV28 and TRBJ2-7; 9 bases map to TRBD1. V lost 1 base, J lost 6 bases, and 4 bases stayed unmatched. The CDR3 is made up of 14 amino acids. Germline CDR1 MDHEN, CDR2 SYDVKM.

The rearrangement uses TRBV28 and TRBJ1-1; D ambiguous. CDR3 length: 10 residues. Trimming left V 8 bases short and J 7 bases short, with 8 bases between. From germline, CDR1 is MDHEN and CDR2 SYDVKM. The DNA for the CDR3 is TGTGCCAGCGTACAAGGTGAAGCTTTCTTT. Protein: CASVQGEAFF.

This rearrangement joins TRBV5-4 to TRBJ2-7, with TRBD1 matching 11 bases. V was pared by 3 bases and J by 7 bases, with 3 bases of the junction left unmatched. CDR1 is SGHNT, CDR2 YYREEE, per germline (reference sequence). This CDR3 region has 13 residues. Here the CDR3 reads CASSYGTGGEQYF. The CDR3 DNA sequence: TGTGCCAGCAGCTATGGGACAGGGGGGGAGCAGTACTTC.

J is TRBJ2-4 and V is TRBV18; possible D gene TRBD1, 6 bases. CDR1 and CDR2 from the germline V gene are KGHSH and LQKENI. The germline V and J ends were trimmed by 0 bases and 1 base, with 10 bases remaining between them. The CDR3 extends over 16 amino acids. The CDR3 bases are TGTGCCAGCTCACCACCGGTCCAGGGGGCCAAAAACATTCAGTACTTC. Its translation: CASSPPVQGAKNIQYF.

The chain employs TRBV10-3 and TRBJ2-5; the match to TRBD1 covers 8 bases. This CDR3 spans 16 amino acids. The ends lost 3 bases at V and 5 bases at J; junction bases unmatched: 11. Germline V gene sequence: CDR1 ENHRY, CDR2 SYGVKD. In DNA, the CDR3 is TGTGCCATCAGTGACCCGAACAGGGGGTCTATGGAGACCCAGTACTTC. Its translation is CAISDPNRGSMETQYF.

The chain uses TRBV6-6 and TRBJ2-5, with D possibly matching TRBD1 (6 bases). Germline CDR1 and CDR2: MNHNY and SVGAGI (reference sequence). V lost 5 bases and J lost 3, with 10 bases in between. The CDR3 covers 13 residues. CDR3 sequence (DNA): TGTGCCAGCAGTGATTACAGGGAAGAGACCCAGTACTTC. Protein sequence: CASSDYREETQYF.

Here the CDR3 DNA reads TGTGCCTGGAGTACGGGGGTAGCGGGATCCGGGGAGCTGTTTTTT. Translation gives CAWSTGVAGSGELFF. This rearrangement joins TRBV30 to TRBJ2-2; 8 nucleotides align to TRBD2. Germline V lookup: CDR1 GTSNPN, CDR2 SVGIG (reference sequence). This CDR3 is 15 amino acids long. J lost 6 bases, V lost 2 bases, and 8 bases had no gene match. Full variable domain (missing parts from reference TRBV30 and TRBJ2-2): SQTIHQWPATLVQPVGSPLSLECTVEGTSNPNLYWYRQAAGRGLQLLFYSVGIGQISSEVPQNLSASRPQDRQFILSSKKLLLSDSGFYLCAWSTGVAGSGELFFGEGSRLTVL.

Here the CDR3 DNA reads TGTGCCAGCAGTGAGAGTAGCGGGAACTACAATGAGCAGTTCTTC. Translating it yields CASSESSGNYNEQFF. V gene TRBV6-4 combines with J gene TRBJ2-1; 8 bases line up with TRBD2. Germline values: CDR1 MRHNA, CDR2 SNTAGT. The CDR3 spans 15 residues. The V segment lost 3 bases and the J segment 3 bases; nucleotides outside the gene matches: 4.

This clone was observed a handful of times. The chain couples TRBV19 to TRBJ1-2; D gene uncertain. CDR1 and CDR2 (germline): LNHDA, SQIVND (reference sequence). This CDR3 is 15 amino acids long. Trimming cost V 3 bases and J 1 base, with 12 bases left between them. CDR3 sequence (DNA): TGTGCCAGTAGTATTACCCACACCTTTAACTATGGCTACACCTTC. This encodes CASSITHTFNYGYTF.

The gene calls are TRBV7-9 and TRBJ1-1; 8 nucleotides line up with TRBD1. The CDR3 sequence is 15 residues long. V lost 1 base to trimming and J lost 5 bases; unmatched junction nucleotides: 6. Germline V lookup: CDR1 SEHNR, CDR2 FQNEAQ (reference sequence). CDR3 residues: CASSLVVTGGTEAFF. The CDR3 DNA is TGTGCCAGCAGCTTAGTGGTAACAGGGGGAACTGAAGCTTTCTTT.

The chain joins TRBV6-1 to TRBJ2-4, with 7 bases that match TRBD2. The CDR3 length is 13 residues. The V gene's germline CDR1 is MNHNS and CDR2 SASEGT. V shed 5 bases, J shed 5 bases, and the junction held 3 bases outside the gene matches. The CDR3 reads CASSLAGENIQYF. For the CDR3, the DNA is TGTGCCAGCAGTCTTGCGGGAGAAAACATTCAGTACTTC.

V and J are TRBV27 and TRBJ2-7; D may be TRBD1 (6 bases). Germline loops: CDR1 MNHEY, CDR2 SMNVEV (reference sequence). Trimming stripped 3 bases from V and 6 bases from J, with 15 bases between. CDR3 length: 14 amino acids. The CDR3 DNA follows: TGTGCCAGCAGTTTTTGGCCTGAAGGGGGCGAGCAGTACTTC. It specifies CASSFWPEGGEQYF.

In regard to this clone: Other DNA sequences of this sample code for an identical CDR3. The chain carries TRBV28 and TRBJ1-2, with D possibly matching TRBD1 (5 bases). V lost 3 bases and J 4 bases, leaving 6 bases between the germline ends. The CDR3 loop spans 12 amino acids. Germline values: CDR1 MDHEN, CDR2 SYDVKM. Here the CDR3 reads CASSLGGYGYTF. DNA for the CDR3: TGTGCCAGCAGTTTGGGGGGCTATGGCTACACCTTC.

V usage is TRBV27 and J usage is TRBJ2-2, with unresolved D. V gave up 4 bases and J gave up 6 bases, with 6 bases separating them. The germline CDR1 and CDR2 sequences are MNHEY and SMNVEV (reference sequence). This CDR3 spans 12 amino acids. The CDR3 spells CASSSQPGELFF. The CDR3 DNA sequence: TGTGCCAGCAGTTCACAACCCGGGGAGCTGTTTTTT.

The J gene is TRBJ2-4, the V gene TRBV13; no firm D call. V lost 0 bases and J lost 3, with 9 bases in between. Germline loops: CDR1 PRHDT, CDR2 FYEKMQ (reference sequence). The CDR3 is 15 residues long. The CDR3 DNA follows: TGTGCCAGCAGCTTAGGCGGTTCGGTCAAAAACATTCAGTACTTC. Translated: CASSLGGSVKNIQYF.

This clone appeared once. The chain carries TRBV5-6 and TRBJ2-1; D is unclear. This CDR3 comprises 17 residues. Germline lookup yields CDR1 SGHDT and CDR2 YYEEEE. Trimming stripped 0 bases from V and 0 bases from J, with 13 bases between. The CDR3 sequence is CASSLVSTTDSYNEQFF. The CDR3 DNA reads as TGTGCCAGCAGCTTGGTGAGCACAACGGACTCCTACAATGAGCAGTTCTTC.

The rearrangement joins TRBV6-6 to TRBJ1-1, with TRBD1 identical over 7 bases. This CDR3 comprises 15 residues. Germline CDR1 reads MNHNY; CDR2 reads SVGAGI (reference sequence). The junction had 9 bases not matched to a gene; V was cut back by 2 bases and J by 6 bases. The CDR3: CASSYATGSVAEAFF. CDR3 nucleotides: TGTGCCAGCAGTTACGCGACAGGGAGTGTCGCTGAAGCTTTCTTT.

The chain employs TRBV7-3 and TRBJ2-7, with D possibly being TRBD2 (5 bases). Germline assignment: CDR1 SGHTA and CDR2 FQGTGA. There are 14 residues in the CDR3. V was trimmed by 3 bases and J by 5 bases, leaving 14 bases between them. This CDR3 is CASSLEDGADEQYF. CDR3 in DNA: TGTGCCAGCAGCTTGGAGGACGGAGCTGACGAGCAGTACTTC.

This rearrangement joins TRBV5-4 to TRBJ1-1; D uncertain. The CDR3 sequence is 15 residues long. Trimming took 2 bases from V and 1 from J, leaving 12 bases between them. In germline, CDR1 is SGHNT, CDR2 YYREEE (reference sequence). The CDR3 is CASSLPGLKNTEAFF. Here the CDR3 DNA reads TGTGCCAGCAGCTTACCGGGCCTCAAGAACACTGAAGCTTTCTTT.